The 14 T cell receptor beta chains below all came from one sample that was sequenced in a study of liver allograft versus peripheral blood T cells. The wider study: Comparisons were made between T cell receptor repertoires found in transplanted livers and those circulating in recipients' peripheral blood.

TCRdb re-derived calls from the reads in MiXCR, one entry per CDR3 protein. The data hold more than 9,000 distinct CDR3 sequences, with about 20% observed a single time. Receptors originate from a human patient who had a liver transplant. Some T cells may possibly be graft donor cells.

This clonotype is medium-sized (0.01 to 0.1%) in the sample. The J gene is TRBJ2-3, the V gene TRBV6-1; no reliable D call. Germline V gives CDR1 MNHNS, CDR2 SASEGT. This CDR3 is 15 amino acids long. The V gene lost 5 bases and the J gene lost 3 bases, with 15 bases spanning the gap. The CDR3 DNA reads as TGTGCCAGCAGTTCCTCTAGGGAACCGACAGATACGCAGTATTTT. This encodes CASSSSREPTDTQYF.

V and J are TRBV10-2 and TRBJ2-3; 7 bases agree with TRBD2. Per germline, CDR1 WSHSY and CDR2 SAAADI. The CDR3 runs 13 residues. V was pared by 8 bases and J by 4 bases, with 6 bases of the junction left unmatched. CDR3 residues: CASGGGGADTQYF. The CDR3 bases are TGCGCCAGCGGGGGTGGGGGGGCAGATACGCAGTATTTT.

This clonotype occurred many times. CDR3 sequence: CSVEGSGGGAEQFF. The CDR3 DNA reads TGCAGCGTTGAAGGTAGTGGGGGGGGGGCCGAGCAGTTCTTC. The chain combines TRBV29-1 with TRBJ2-1, with D possibly TRBD2 on 7 matching bases. CDR1 and CDR2 (germline): SQVTM, ANQGSEA. The CDR3 is 14 residues long. V was shortened by 1 base and J by 10 bases, with 17 bases between the two germline ends.

This clonotype turned up a few times. A junction end diverges from the germline sequence, so it may reflect a read error. The chain couples TRBV27 to TRBJ1-2, with 7 positions matching TRBD1. CDR3 length equals 13 residues. Germline CDR1 reads MNHEY; CDR2 reads SMNVEV (reference sequence). The CDR3 DNA reads as TGTGCCAGCAGTCCCCAGGGGGGCTATGGCTGCACCTTC. Its protein is CASSPQGGYGCTF.

Relative to its sample, this clonotype is medium-sized (0.01 to 0.1%). The rearrangement uses TRBV18 and TRBJ1-3; TRBD1 matches at 7 bases. This CDR3 spans 14 amino acids. Looked up from germline, CDR1 is KGHSH and CDR2 is LQKENI. V dropped 3 bases and J dropped 4; count of bases not matched to a gene: 3. The DNA of the CDR3 is TGTGCCAGCTCACCGACAGGGCTCGGAAACACCATATATTTT. Translation gives CASSPTGLGNTIYF. Using reference TRBV18 and TRBJ1-3 for the parts outside the CDR3, the full variable domain is NAGVMQNPRHLVRRRGQEARLRCSPMKGHSHVYWYRQLPEEGLKFMVYLQKENIIDESGMPKERFSAEFPKEGPSILRIQQVVRGDSAAYFCASSPTGLGNTIYFGEGSWLTVV.

This chain uses TRBV6-1 with TRBJ2-7; the match to TRBD1 covers 7 bases. The CDR3 has 13 residues. V shed 5 bases, J shed 3 bases, and the junction held 4 bases outside the gene matches. Looked up from germline, CDR1 is MNHNS and CDR2 is SASEGT. DNA for the CDR3: TGTGCCAGCAGTATGGCAGGGGGCTACGAGCAGTACTTC. It codes for CASSMAGGYEQYF.

This clonotype was counted between two and nine times. The V and J genes are TRBV11-3 and TRBJ2-1; 9 positions match TRBD1. Looked up from germline, CDR1 is SGHNT and CDR2 is YENEEA. This CDR3 is built from 13 residues. J lost 5 bases, V lost 5 bases, and 1 base had no gene match. The CDR3 region is CASSRTGDNEQFF. CDR3 bases: TGTGCCAGCAGCCGGACAGGGGACAATGAGCAGTTCTTC.

This clonotype appeared a few times. The chain is built from TRBV30 and TRBJ2-7; perhaps TRBD2 as D (6 bases). Germline V gives CDR1 GTSNPN, CDR2 SVGIG (reference sequence). With 1 base removed from V and 4 bases from J, the gap between germline ends came to 14 bases. The CDR3 has 14 residues. The DNA for the CDR3 is TGTGCCTGGAGTGGGGTCGGGGGTCTGTACGAGCAGTACTTC. Protein product: CAWSGVGGLYEQYF.

By share, this clonotype counts as medium-sized. This chain links TRBV6-5 with TRBJ1-1; D remains unclear. Trimming shortened V by 11 bases and J by 2 bases, and 18 bases separated the two germline ends. The CDR3 totals 14 residues. Germline-derived CDR1 and CDR2 are MNHEY and SVGAGI. CDR3 amino acids: CAAQGRKTNTEAFF. CDR3 nucleotides: TGTGCCGCACAAGGGAGAAAAACCAACACTGAAGCTTTCTTT.

V gene TRBV10-3 combines with J gene TRBJ1-4, with D possibly matching TRBD1 (6 bases). The CDR3 has 15 residues. Germline-derived CDR1 and CDR2 are ENHRY and SYGVKD. The germline V and J ends were trimmed by 0 bases and 7 bases, with 12 bases remaining between them. The CDR3 here is CAISESQGLREKLFF. The CDR3 DNA is TGTGCCATCAGTGAGTCGCAGGGGTTGCGTGAAAAACTGTTTTTT.

The chain has TRBV29-1 and TRBJ1-4; 7 nucleotides line up with TRBD1. With V trimmed by 3 bases and J by 0 bases, 1 base remained unmatched. Germline CDR1 SQVTM, CDR2 ANQGSEA. This CDR3 comprises 14 residues. The CDR3 coding sequence is TGCAGCGTTGAGGGGACAGCAACTAATGAAAAACTGTTTTTT. This codes for CSVEGTATNEKLFF.

This clonotype is medium-sized within its sample. The V and J genes are TRBV6-1 and TRBJ2-7, with D perhaps matching TRBD1 (6 bases). The germline gives CDR1 MNHNS, CDR2 SASEGT. The CDR3 consists of 13 residues. Trimming left V 2 bases short and J 2 bases short, with 7 bases between. This chain's CDR3 is CASSERGTYEQYF. The CDR3 DNA follows: TGTGCCAGCAGTGAAAGGGGGACCTACGAGCAGTACTTC.

This clonotype was seen a handful of times. V usage is TRBV6-2 or TRBV6-3 and J usage is TRBJ2-7, with D possibly matching TRBD2 (5 bases). Germline V gene data show CDR1 as MNHEY and CDR2 as SVGEGT. The germline V and J ends were trimmed by 2 bases and 2 bases, with 7 bases remaining between them. The CDR3 consists of 13 residues. For the CDR3, the DNA is TGTGCCAGCAGTTACCGGAGGCCCTACGAGCAGTACTTC. Encoded protein: CASSYRRPYEQYF.

This clonotype has a handful of counts. V is TRBV6-1 and J is TRBJ1-5, with D maybe TRBD1 (5 bases). The ends were cut back, 2 bases at V and 7 bases at J, with 15 bases in the middle. Per the germline V gene, CDR1 is MNHNS and CDR2 is SASEGT. This CDR3 is 15 amino acids long. The DNA of the CDR3 is TGTGCCAGCAGTGAACAGGGCAGGACTGGCCAGCCCCAGCATTTT. The encoded protein is CASSEQGRTGQPQHF.